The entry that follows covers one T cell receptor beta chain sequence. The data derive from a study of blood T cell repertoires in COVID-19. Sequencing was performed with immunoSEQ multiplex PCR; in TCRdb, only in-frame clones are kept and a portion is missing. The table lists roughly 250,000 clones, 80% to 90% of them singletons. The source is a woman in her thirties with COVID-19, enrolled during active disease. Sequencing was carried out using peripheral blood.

Here the CDR3 reads CASSLFGRGNEQFF. The DNA of the CDR3 is TGTGCCAGCAGTTTATTTGGCAGGGGCAATGAGCAGTTCTTC. The V and J genes are TRBV27 and TRBJ2-1; D is perhaps TRBD1 (6 bases). Between the trimmed V and J ends, which lost 1 base and 6 bases, there was a span of 10 bases. The CDR3 sequence is 14 residues long. CDR1 is MNHEY and CDR2 is SMNVEV in the germline V gene (reference sequence).